This T cell receptor beta chain originates from a study of blood T cells in healthy people across ages. Alongside a J-beta primer mix, a sample-barcoded 5' primer served in a second PCR lasting about 6 to 11 cycles. Unique molecular identifiers of 12 random nucleotides labeled each cDNA. Each sample provided no less than 2.5 million CDR3-containing paired-end reads. From the 5' RACE reads, TCRdb called clonotypes with MiXCR, one entry per CDR3 protein. Among about 1.4 million distinct CDR3 sequences, approximately 63% were seen once, and the ten largest hold over 5%. A remark on this clonotype: Its specificity is not known.

The V gene end was trimmed by 5 bases and the J gene end by 3 bases; junction bases not matched to a gene: 24. The germline V gene encodes CDR1 SGHAT and CDR2 FQNNGV. The CDR3 has 22 amino acids. Study-level points and caveats: Aged donors had fewer naive CD4+ cells and lower diversity than long-lived donors. A strong correlation between TCR beta diversity and naive T cell percentage was seen.

The chain joins TRBV11-2 to TRBJ2-1, with 11 bases lining up with TRBD2. Sequences were obtained from blood. The clonotype originates from a man between 18 and 35 years old in good health. CDR3 sequence reads: CASSPQRIQGGASGGNYNEQFF. The CDR3, as DNA: TGTGCCAGCAGCCCCCAAAGAATACAGGGTGGGGCTAGCGGGGGGAACTACAATGAGCAGTTCTTC. The full variable domain, rest sourced from reference TRBV11-2 and TRBJ2-1, is EAGVAQSPRYKIIEKRQSVAFWCNPISGHATLYWYQQILGQGPKLLIQFQNNGVVDDSQLPKDRFSAERLKGVDSTLKIQPAKLEDSAVYLCASSPQRIQGGASGGNYNEQFFGPGTRLTVL.